Each of the 14 T cell receptor beta chains below was sequenced from the same sample in a study of blood T cell repertoires in COVID-19. Sequenced by immunoSEQ multiplex PCR; TCRdb stores in-frame clones only, minus some. The table shows approximately 150,000 clones, with approximately 80% occurring only once. Specimen: peripheral blood. The origin of the receptors is a man aged 55 to 70 with active or convalescent COVID-19.

CDR3 sequence: CASSMYRDYNEQFF. The CDR3 bases are TGTGCCAGTAGTATGTACAGGGATTACAATGAGCAGTTCTTC. The rearrangement uses TRBV19 and TRBJ2-1; maybe TRBD1 (6 bases). Germline lookup yields CDR1 LNHDA and CDR2 SQIVND (reference sequence). This CDR3 is 14 amino acids long. Between the trimmed V and J ends, which lost 3 bases and 4 bases, there was a span of 10 bases.

This clone was counted a few times. The CDR3 coding sequence is TGCGCCAGCAGCCAAGAGTCCCAGATCTATGGCTACACCTTC. Translating gives CASSQESQIYGYTF. This chain uses TRBV4-3 with TRBJ1-2; no clear D. Germline CDR1 LGHNA, CDR2 YSLEER. With 0 bases removed from V and 4 bases from J, the gap between germline ends came to 9 bases. This CDR3 region has 14 residues.

The V call is TRBV19, the J call TRBJ1-2; the match to TRBD1 covers 10 bases. The germline CDR1 and CDR2 sequences are LNHDA and SQIVND (reference sequence). The trim removed 5 bases at V and 8 bases at J, leaving 14 bases unmatched. This CDR3 is built from 16 residues. The CDR3 bases are TGTGCCAGTAGTCCCCTCGGGGACAGGGGAATATGGGGCTACACCTTC. This codes for CASSPLGDRGIWGYTF.

The rearrangement joins TRBV19 to TRBJ2-2; 12 nucleotides align to TRBD2. Germline CDR1 reads LNHDA; CDR2 reads SQIVND (reference sequence). With V trimmed by 1 base and J by 13 bases, 10 bases remained unmatched. CDR3 length: 16 amino acids. The CDR3 region has the DNA TGTGCCAGTAGTATAGGTCTAGCGGGAGGGCCCGCAGTGCTGTTTTTT. Protein sequence: CASSIGLAGGPAVLFF.

The chain combines TRBV5-4 with TRBJ2-3, with no clear D. This CDR3 contains 15 residues. The ends were cut back, 2 bases at V and 0 bases at J, with 10 bases in the middle. Germline values: CDR1 SGHNT, CDR2 YYREEE (reference sequence). The CDR3 region has the DNA TGTGCCAGCAGCTTCGGCGCGGCTAGCACAGATACGCAGTATTTT. It is translated as CASSFGAASTDTQYF.

The chain joins TRBV19 to TRBJ1-4; 7 bases are shared with TRBD1. The trim removed 6 bases at V and 3 bases at J, leaving 1 base unmatched. The CDR3 is 13 amino acids. CDR1 is LNHDA and CDR2 is SQIVND in the germline V gene (reference sequence). CDR3 residues: CASSDRANEKLFF. The CDR3 DNA reads as TGTGCCAGTAGCGACAGGGCTAATGAAAAACTGTTTTTT.

CDR3 DNA sequence: TGTGCCACCCGAGAGGGTTTGAGCTATGGCTACACCTTC. Translated: CATREGLSYGYTF. The chain employs TRBV6-5 and TRBJ1-2; D not certain. The CDR3 is made up of 13 amino acids. Trimming stripped 10 bases from V and 4 bases from J, with 16 bases between. Germline CDR1 reads MNHEY; CDR2 reads SVGAGI.

CDR3 coding DNA: TGTGCCAGCAGCTTAAGTCAGGGTTCCTATGGCTACACCTTC. This codes for CASSLSQGSYGYTF. The chain joins TRBV7-2 to TRBJ1-2; perhaps TRBD1 as D (5 bases). Trimming removed 2 bases from V and 4 bases from J, with 11 bases in between. The CDR3 length is 14 residues. The V gene's germline CDR1 is SGHTA and CDR2 FQGNSA.

This rearrangement joins TRBV24-1 to TRBJ2-2; 11 nucleotides agree with TRBD2. V was pared by 4 bases and J by 7 bases, with 7 bases of the junction left unmatched. The CDR3 is 16 amino acids. CDR1 and CDR2 (germline): KGHDR, SFDVKD. CDR3 amino acids: CATSELAGGAFGELFF. For the CDR3, the DNA is TGTGCCACCAGTGAGTTAGCGGGAGGGGCTTTCGGGGAGCTGTTTTTT.

This chain joins TRBV9 and TRBJ2-1, with a weak D call TRBD2 (5 bases). This CDR3 comprises 12 residues. Germline V gene data show CDR1 as SGDLS and CDR2 as YYNGEE. Trimming removed 5 bases at V and 6 bases at J, with 9 bases between. This chain's CDR3 is CASSGGGNEQFF. CDR3 bases: TGTGCCAGCAGTGGAGGAGGCAATGAGCAGTTCTTC.

This chain uses TRBV4-3 with TRBJ2-5; weak D call: TRBD1 (5 bases). This CDR3 is built from 15 residues. CDR1 and CDR2 from the germline V gene are LGHNA and YSLEER. Trimming stripped 5 bases from V and 5 bases from J, with 18 bases between. CDR3 nucleotide sequence: TGCGCCAGCAGCGCAAGACCCAGGGATGGGGAGACCCAGTACTTC. Residues: CASSARPRDGETQYF.

In DNA form, the CDR3 reads TGTGCCAGCCTCCCGTTGGACAGAACAGGAAACACTGAAGCTTTCTTT. Translation: CASLPLDRTGNTEAFF. V is TRBV18 and J is TRBJ1-1; possible D gene TRBD1, 6 bases. This CDR3 region has 16 residues. The germline V gene encodes CDR1 KGHSH and CDR2 LQKENI. The V end was cut by 8 bases, the J end by 2 bases, with 21 bases between.

This clone was seen just once. This chain links TRBV13 with TRBJ1-1, with 7 nucleotides matching TRBD1. CDR3 length equals 15 residues. CDR1 and CDR2 from the germline V gene are PRHDT and FYEKMQ (reference sequence). With 1 base clipped from V and 8 bases from J, the junction kept 10 bases outside the gene matches. The CDR3 sequence: CASSLVRGFKREAFF. CDR3 sequence (DNA): TGTGCCAGCAGCTTAGTCAGGGGGTTCAAGAGAGAAGCTTTCTTT.

This clone has a single count. This chain joins TRBV27 and TRBJ1-2; TRBD1 matches 10 bases. V gave up 3 bases and J gave up 4 bases; unmatched junction bases: 8. The germline gives CDR1 MNHEY, CDR2 SMNVEV (reference sequence). The CDR3 totals 16 residues. CDR3 region: CASSFGTGVMGYGYTF. The CDR3 DNA follows: TGTGCCAGCAGTTTCGGGACAGGGGTCATGGGCTATGGCTACACCTTC.